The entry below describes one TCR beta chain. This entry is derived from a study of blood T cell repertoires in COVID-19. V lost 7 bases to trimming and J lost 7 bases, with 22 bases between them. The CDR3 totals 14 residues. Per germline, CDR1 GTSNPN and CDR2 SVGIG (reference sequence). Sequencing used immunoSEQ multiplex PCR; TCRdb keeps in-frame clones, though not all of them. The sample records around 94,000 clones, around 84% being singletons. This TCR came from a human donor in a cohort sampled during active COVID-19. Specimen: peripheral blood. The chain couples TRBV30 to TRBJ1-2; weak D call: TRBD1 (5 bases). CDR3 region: CASPGPAGGSGYTF. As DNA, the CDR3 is TGTGCCTCCCCGGGGCCAGCGGGCGGGAGTGGCTACACCTTC. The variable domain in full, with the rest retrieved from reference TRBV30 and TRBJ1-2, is SQTIHQWPATLVQPVGSPLSLECTVEGTSNPNLYWYRQAAGRGLQLLFYSVGIGQISSEVPQNLSASRPQDRQFILSSKKLLLSDSGFYLCASPGPAGGSGYTFGSGTRLTVV.